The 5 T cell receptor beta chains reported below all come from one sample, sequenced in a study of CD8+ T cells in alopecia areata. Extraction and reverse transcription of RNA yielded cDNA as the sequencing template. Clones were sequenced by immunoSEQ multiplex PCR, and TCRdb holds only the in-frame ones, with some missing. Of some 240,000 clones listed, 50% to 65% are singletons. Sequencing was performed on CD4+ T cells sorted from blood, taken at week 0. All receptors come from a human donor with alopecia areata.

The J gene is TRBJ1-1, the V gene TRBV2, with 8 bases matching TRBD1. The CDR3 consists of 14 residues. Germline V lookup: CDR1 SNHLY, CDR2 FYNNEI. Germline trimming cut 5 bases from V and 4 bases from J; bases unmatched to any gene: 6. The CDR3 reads CASSKTGAATEAFF. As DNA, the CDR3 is TGTGCCAGCAGTAAGACAGGGGCTGCCACTGAAGCTTTCTTT.

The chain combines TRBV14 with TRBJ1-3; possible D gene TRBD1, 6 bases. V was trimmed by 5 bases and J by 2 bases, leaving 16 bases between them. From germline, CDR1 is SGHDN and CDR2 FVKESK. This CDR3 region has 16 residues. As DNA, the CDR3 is TGTGCCAGCAGCAGTAACCGGGGGCTCGCTGGAAACACCATATATTTT. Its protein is CASSSNRGLAGNTIYF.

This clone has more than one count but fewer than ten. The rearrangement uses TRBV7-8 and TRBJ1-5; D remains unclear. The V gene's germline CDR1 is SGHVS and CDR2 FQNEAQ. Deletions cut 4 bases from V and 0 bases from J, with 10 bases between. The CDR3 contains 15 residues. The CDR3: CASSSDINSNQPQHF. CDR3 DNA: TGTGCCAGCAGCTCTGACATTAATAGCAATCAGCCCCAGCATTTT. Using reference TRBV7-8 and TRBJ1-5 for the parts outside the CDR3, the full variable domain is GAGVSQSPRYKVAKRGQDVALRCDPISGHVSLFWYQQALGQGPEFLTYFQNEAQLDKSGLPSDRFFAERPEGSVSTLKIQRTQQEDSAVYLCASSSDINSNQPQHFGDGTRLSIL.

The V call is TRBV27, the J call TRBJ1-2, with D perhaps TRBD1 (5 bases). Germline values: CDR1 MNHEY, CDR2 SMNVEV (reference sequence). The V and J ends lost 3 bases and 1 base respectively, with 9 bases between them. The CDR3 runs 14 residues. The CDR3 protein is CASSFDSNNYGYTF. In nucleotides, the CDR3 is TGTGCCAGCAGTTTTGACAGTAATAACTATGGCTACACCTTC.

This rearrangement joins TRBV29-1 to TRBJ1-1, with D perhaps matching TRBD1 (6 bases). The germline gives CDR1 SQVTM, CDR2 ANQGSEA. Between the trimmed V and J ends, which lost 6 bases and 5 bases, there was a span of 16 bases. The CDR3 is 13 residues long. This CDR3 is CSVQVQGATEAFF. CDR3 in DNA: TGCAGCGTCCAAGTACAGGGAGCGACTGAAGCTTTCTTT.